This TCR beta chain was documented in a study of beta chain features in type 1 diabetes. General study results and limits: PCR may have favored shorter templates equally in patients and controls. Researchers report that Type 1 diabetes patients had moderately but significantly shorter TCRB CDR3s across all four CD4+ subsets.

The entirety of the isolated RNA underwent reverse transcription, so expressed TCRB transcripts were sequenced. Clones were sequenced by immunoSEQ multiplex PCR, and TCRdb holds only the in-frame ones, with some missing. The sample lists some 150,000 clones; around 9.7% were seen once. Cells sorted by CD45RO/CCR7/CD25/CD127/CD95/CD27 comprised CD4+ naive, central memory, regulatory and stem cell-like memory cells. Purities in excess of 98% were seen in all sorted populations. Concerning this clone: Its antigen is as yet unknown.

This TCR was sampled from a woman aged 30 to 39 with type 1 diabetes. Sequenced material: central memory CD4+ T cells from blood.

The CDR3 region is CASSSGQGANEQFF. CDR3 sequence (DNA): TGTGCCAGTAGTTCAGGACAGGGGGCGAATGAGCAGTTCTTC. The chain joins TRBV19 to TRBJ2-1; 11 bases are a match to TRBD1. The CDR3 runs 14 residues. Germline V CDR1 and CDR2: LNHDA, SQIVND (reference sequence). Trimming took 5 bases from V and 7 from J; bases not matched to a gene: 4.